Described below is a single T cell receptor (beta chain) sequence and its context. Its antigen is unidentified. Other nucleotide sequences from this sample produce the same CDR3. The authors reverse transcribed all of the isolated RNA, so sequencing captured expressed TCRB transcripts. Profiled with immunoSEQ multiplex PCR; TCRdb holds only in-frame clones, not every one. The sample records over 150,000 clones, around 8.4% being singletons. The data originate from a study of beta chain features in type 1 diabetes. The CDR3 sequence is 15 residues long. The trim removed 0 bases at V and 3 bases at J, leaving 5 bases unmatched. CDR1 is MNHEY, CDR2 SVGAGI, per germline. Broader study findings: Type 1 diabetes patients showed fewer insertions and more deletions at VDJ junctions. Patients with Type 1 diabetes showed moderately but significantly shorter TCRB CDR3s in all four CD4+ subsets. Within the patient group, naive, central memory and Treg TCRB repertoires appeared more similar to each other than within healthy donors. High TCR expression in some cells could lead to their over-representation in cDNA sequencing.

The source material was central memory CD4+ T cells from blood. V usage is TRBV6-5 and J usage is TRBJ2-7, with 7 bases identical to TRBD1. This receptor was taken from a woman aged 18-29 years with type 1 diabetes. The CDR3 nucleotides are TGTGCCAGCAGTTACTCGGTCTCAGGGGGCTACGAGCAGTACTTC. Residues: CASSYSVSGGYEQYF.